Each of the 27 T cell receptor beta chains below was sequenced from the same sample in a study of T-cell reconstitution after alpha-beta-depleted transplantation in children. A TCRbeta library incorporating unique molecular identifiers was prepared. Via MiXCR, TCRdb re-called the PCR reads, giving one row per CDR3 protein. Among roughly 670,000 distinct CDR3 sequences, about an eighth were seen once, and the ten largest hold roughly 0.84%. The sequenced sample was PBMCs, obtained before TCRalphabeta/CD19-depleted stem cell transplant. The receptor source for this set is a girl aged 2-10 years with congenital amegakaryocytic thrombocytopenia, due to receive a stem cell transplant.

This clonotype appeared many times. This sequence joins TRBV5-1 and TRBJ2-1; D remains ambiguous. The CDR3 extends over 14 amino acids. Trimming removed 0 bases at V and 4 bases at J, with 8 bases between. Germline V gene lookup returns CDR1 SGHRS and CDR2 YFSETQ. The CDR3 nucleotides read TGCGCCAGCAGCTTGGACAAGATGTACAATGAGCAGTTCTTC. As protein: CASSLDKMYNEQFF.

This clonotype appeared many times. J is TRBJ2-1 and V is TRBV5-6; 12 bases agree with TRBD2. Germline V lookup: CDR1 SGHDT, CDR2 YYEEEE. V was clipped by 1 base and J by 15 bases; unmatched bases: 11. The CDR3 has 15 amino acids. Here the CDR3 reads CASSLMGLAGKGSFF. CDR3 coding DNA: TGTGCCAGCAGCTTGATGGGACTAGCGGGCAAGGGGTCGTTCTTC.

The table lists this clonotype with a few counts. With a much larger clone just one base away, this may be a read error. The chain joins TRBV20-1 to TRBJ1-2; a possible D gene is TRBD1 (6 bases). Per the germline V gene, CDR1 is DFQATT and CDR2 is SNEGSKA (reference sequence). CDR3 size: 12 residues. CDR3 in amino acids: CSASLTGYGDTF. The CDR3 nucleotides are TGCAGTGCTAGCTTGACAGGCTATGGCGACACCTTC.

The chain is built from TRBV12-3 or TRBV12-4 and TRBJ2-2, with 7 bases fitting TRBD1. This CDR3 is built from 17 residues. Trimming removed 5 bases from V and 6 bases from J; junction bases left unmatched: 15. The CDR3 protein is CASSPETDRVGPGELFF. DNA for the CDR3: TGTGCCAGCAGTCCGGAAACCGACAGGGTTGGACCCGGGGAGCTGTTTTTT.

This clonotype appeared a few times. J is TRBJ2-3 and V is TRBV29-1; 11 bases agree with TRBD2. Per germline, CDR1 SQVTM and CDR2 ANQGSEA. V shed 6 bases and J 6 bases; nucleotides not matched to a gene: 14. The CDR3 runs to 16 residues. The CDR3 is CSVAAWGSGRADTQYF. The CDR3 coding sequence is TGCAGCGTCGCAGCCTGGGGTAGCGGGAGGGCCGATACGCAGTATTTT.

In this sample, this clonotype turned up a few times. The V and J genes are TRBV2 and TRBJ2-1, with 10 bases identical to TRBD2. The V gene end was trimmed by 3 bases and the J gene end by 7 bases; junction bases not matched to a gene: 6. Germline V gene data show CDR1 as SNHLY and CDR2 as FYNNEI. The CDR3 contains 15 residues. The CDR3 reads CASSERLAGANEQFF. The CDR3 DNA follows: TGTGCCAGCAGTGAGAGGCTAGCGGGAGCTAATGAGCAGTTCTTC.

The chain uses TRBV7-3 and TRBJ2-4; TRBD2 aligns across 9 bases. In germline, CDR1 is SGHTA, CDR2 FQGTGA. The CDR3 length is 15 residues. V trimming: 5 bases; J trimming: 6 bases; junction bases outside the gene matches: 8. CDR3 sequence reads: CASSPAGGALNIQYF. CDR3 in DNA: TGTGCCAGCAGCCCCGCGGGGGGGGCCCTAAACATTCAGTACTTC.

This clonotype was counted ten times or more. The V call is TRBV5-1, the J call TRBJ2-1; 7 positions match TRBD2. V gave up 0 bases and J gave up 8 bases; unmatched junction bases: 8. Germline V lookup: CDR1 SGHRS, CDR2 YFSETQ. The CDR3 is 15 amino acids. CDR3 amino acids: CASSLASTSIDEQFF. CDR3 nucleotide sequence: TGCGCCAGCAGCTTGGCATCGACTAGCATCGATGAGCAGTTCTTC. Filled out from reference TRBV5-1 and TRBJ2-1, the complete variable domain reads KAGVTQTPRYLIKTRGQQVTLSCSPISGHRSVSWYQQTPGQGLQFLFEYFSETQRNKGNFPGRFSGRQFSNSRSEMNVSTLELGDSALYLCASSLASTSIDEQFFGPGTRLTVL.

The gene calls are TRBV25-1 and TRBJ2-3; perhaps TRBD2 as D (6 bases). V shed 3 bases and J shed 2 bases, with 12 bases lying between them. CDR3 length equals 15 residues. CDR1 is MGHDK, CDR2 SYGVNS, per germline. DNA of the CDR3: TGTGCCAGCAGTGATTCGGGGGTTTTCACAGATACGCAGTATTTT. Its translation: CASSDSGVFTDTQYF. Full variable domain (outside the CDR3, taken from reference TRBV25-1 and TRBJ2-3): EADIYQTPRYLVIGTGKKITLECSQTMGHDKMYWYQQDPGMELHLIHYSYGVNSTEKGDLSSESTVSRIRTEHFPLTLESARPSHTSQYLCASSDSGVFTDTQYFGPGTRLTVL.

This clonotype was counted many times. The rearrangement joins TRBV27 to TRBJ2-7; D is ambiguous. V lost 8 bases and J lost 0, with 8 bases in between. The CDR3 is 12 amino acids. Germline-derived CDR1 and CDR2 are MNHEY and SMNVEV (reference sequence). The CDR3 bases are TGTGCCAGCTTCAGCAGCTCCTACGAGCAGTACTTC. Its protein product is CASFSSSYEQYF.

CDR3 residues: CASLGMQGGTGELFF. CDR3 in DNA: TGCGCCAGCCTGGGAATGCAAGGAGGGACCGGGGAGCTGTTTTTT. This chain connects TRBV5-1 to TRBJ2-2, with D possibly being TRBD2 (6 bases). V was clipped by 7 bases and J by 5 bases, with 18 bases between them. This CDR3 spans 15 amino acids. Germline CDR1 reads SGHRS; CDR2 reads YFSETQ.

This chain uses TRBV27 with TRBJ1-2; D is uncertain. CDR3 size: 15 residues. CDR1 MNHEY and CDR2 SMNVEV come from the germline V gene (reference sequence). Trimming left V 5 bases short and J 1 base short, with 14 bases between. Written as DNA, the CDR3 is TGTGCCAGCAGTCCCGAAAGTCCTTATAACTATGGCTACACCTTC. It translates to CASSPESPYNYGYTF.

There are many counts of this clonotype. The chain has TRBV5-1 and TRBJ2-3, with D possibly matching TRBD1 (6 bases). This CDR3 is 15 amino acids long. Trimming removed 4 bases at V and 1 base at J, with 13 bases between. Germline CDR1 SGHRS, CDR2 YFSETQ. The CDR3 sequence: CASSNIQGRTDTQYF. The CDR3 region has the DNA TGCGCCAGCAGCAACATACAGGGTCGCACAGATACGCAGTATTTT.

This clonotype was seen only a few times. The chain employs TRBV27 and TRBJ2-7; TRBD2 matches 10 bases. CDR3 length: 14 residues. Germline V gives CDR1 MNHEY, CDR2 SMNVEV (reference sequence). V lost 4 bases to trimming and J lost 6 bases; unmatched junction nucleotides: 6. CDR3 DNA sequence: TGTGCCAGCAGTTCCGGGACTAGCGAAGGCGAGCAGTACTTC. Protein: CASSSGTSEGEQYF.

The sample holds many counts of this clonotype. The chain couples TRBV6-5 to TRBJ2-1; D unclear. This CDR3 region has 15 residues. The germline V and J ends were trimmed by 4 bases and 3 bases, with 13 bases remaining between them. Germline V gene data show CDR1 as MNHEY and CDR2 as SVGAGI. The DNA of the CDR3 is TGTGCCAGCAGTTCCGAGGCCTCCCACTACAATGAGCAGTTCTTC. Translated: CASSSEASHYNEQFF.

At least ten counts were recorded for this clonotype. The V gene is TRBV5-5, the J gene TRBJ2-1, with 8 bases matching TRBD1. The ends lost 2 bases at V and 9 bases at J; junction bases unmatched: 10. The length of the CDR3 is 15 residues. CDR1 and CDR2 (germline): SGHKS, YYEKEE (reference sequence). The CDR3 loop reads CASSFQGQVEGEQFF. CDR3 DNA sequence: TGTGCCAGCAGCTTTCAGGGACAGGTGGAGGGTGAGCAGTTCTTC.

This sequence joins TRBV2 and TRBJ2-1; D is uncertain. Germline CDR1 and CDR2: SNHLY and FYNNEI. The CDR3 is 15 residues long. Trimming took off 6 bases at V and 8 bases at J, with 20 bases between the two ends. CDR3 amino acids: CASRVSGVLADEQFF. CDR3 bases: TGTGCCAGCAGGGTTTCCGGCGTTCTGGCCGATGAGCAGTTCTTC.

This clonotype was counted a few times. For the CDR3, the DNA is TGCAGTGTCAGATCTCCCGAGACCAACAATGAGCAGTTCTTC. This codes for CSVRSPETNNEQFF. The rearrangement links TRBV20-1 to TRBJ2-1, with D uncertain. The germline V gene encodes CDR1 DFQATT and CDR2 SNEGSKA (reference sequence). CDR3 length: 14 amino acids. Trimming took 7 bases from V and 5 from J, leaving 18 bases between them.

Worth noting for this clonotype: It may be a read error: a sequence one base away is much more abundant. V is TRBV11-2 and J is TRBJ2-1; D call uncertain. This CDR3 has 12 residues. Germline-derived CDR1 and CDR2 are SGHAT and FQNNGV. V gave up 3 bases and J gave up 5 bases, with 5 bases separating them. Here the CDR3 DNA reads TGTGCCAGCAGCTTGTACAACAATGAGCAGTTCTTC. Translated, it gives CASSLYNNEQFF.

There are a few counts of this clonotype. The chain joins TRBV28 to TRBJ2-1, with 15 bases that match TRBD2. This CDR3 comprises 18 residues. Germline lookup yields CDR1 MDHEN and CDR2 SYDVKM. J gave up 3 bases and V 4 bases, and 7 bases lay outside the gene matches. CDR3 bases: TGTGCCAGCAGTTCCGGACTAGCGGGAGGGTGGGGCTACAATGAGCAGTTCTTC. Encoded protein: CASSSGLAGGWGYNEQFF.

The sample holds a few counts of this clonotype. The V gene is TRBV12-3 or TRBV12-4, the J gene TRBJ1-4; 7 bases are shared with TRBD1. The ends lost 5 bases at V and 5 bases at J; junction bases unmatched: 2. The CDR3 covers 13 residues. CDR3 nucleotides: TGTGCCAGCAGTCAGGGGGAAAATGAAAAACTGTTTTTT. It yields the protein CASSQGENEKLFF.

Ten or more counts support this clonotype. The rearrangement joins TRBV5-1 to TRBJ2-3; TRBD1 might be the D (5 bases). V was clipped by 4 bases and J by 4 bases, with 10 bases between them. This CDR3 comprises 13 residues. Germline-derived CDR1 and CDR2 are SGHRS and YFSETQ. CDR3 nucleotides: TGCGCCAGCAGCCCAGGGTTGTCAGATACGCAGTATTTT. The encoded protein is CASSPGLSDTQYF. The whole variable domain, remainder taken from reference TRBV5-1 and TRBJ2-3, is KAGVTQTPRYLIKTRGQQVTLSCSPISGHRSVSWYQQTPGQGLQFLFEYFSETQRNKGNFPGRFSGRQFSNSRSEMNVSTLELGDSALYLCASSPGLSDTQYFGPGTRLTVL.

In the case of this clonotype: A much bigger clone sits one base away, suggesting this may be a read error. The rearrangement joins TRBV20-1 to TRBJ2-7; possibly TRBD1 for D (5 bases). The CDR3 runs to 15 residues. Germline V gives CDR1 DFQATT, CDR2 SNEGSKA (reference sequence). CDR3 region: CSAREGVRSSYEQSF. CDR3 sequence (DNA): TGCAGTGCTAGAGAAGGGGTTAGGAGCTCCTACGAGCAGTCCTTC.

Ten or more counts support this clonotype. The chain carries TRBV5-1 and TRBJ2-7; D is unclear. This CDR3 spans 12 amino acids. V was cut by 0 bases and J by 5 bases, with 6 bases left in between. Per germline, CDR1 SGHRS and CDR2 YFSETQ. The CDR3 DNA is TGCGCCAGCAGCTTGGACATCCACGAGCAGTACTTC. Its protein is CASSLDIHEQYF.

This chain uses TRBV18 with TRBJ2-1; D is tentatively TRBD1 or TRBD2 (5 bases each). The germline V gene has CDR1 KGHSH and CDR2 LQKENI. Trimming left V 4 bases short and J 11 bases short, with 21 bases between. The CDR3 loop spans 15 amino acids. The CDR3 DNA sequence: TGTGCCAGCTCACTGGGGGTGACCGGAAATAGTAAGCAGTTCTTC. It translates to CASSLGVTGNSKQFF.

The J gene is TRBJ2-4, the V gene TRBV5-1; D possibly corresponds to TRBD2 (6 bases). In germline, CDR1 is SGHRS, CDR2 YFSETQ. The CDR3 contains 15 residues. V dropped 6 bases and J dropped 1 base, with 14 bases sitting between them. This chain's CDR3 is CASKEGSVAKNIQYF. CDR3 bases: TGCGCCAGCAAGGAGGGCTCGGTTGCCAAAAACATTCAGTACTTC. Full variable domain (outside the CDR3, taken from reference TRBV5-1 and TRBJ2-4): KAGVTQTPRYLIKTRGQQVTLSCSPISGHRSVSWYQQTPGQGLQFLFEYFSETQRNKGNFPGRFSGRQFSNSRSEMNVSTLELGDSALYLCASKEGSVAKNIQYFGAGTRLSVL.

This clonotype was seen only a few times. The genes are TRBV24-1 and TRBJ2-5; 14 bases match TRBD2. CDR3 length equals 17 residues. The V gene's germline CDR1 is KGHDR and CDR2 SFDVKD. V shed 4 bases, J shed 4 bases, and the junction held 7 bases outside the gene matches. The CDR3 here is CATSDLGLAGVGETQYF. CDR3 coding DNA: TGTGCCACCAGTGACTTGGGACTAGCGGGAGTCGGAGAGACCCAGTACTTC.